The TCR beta chain under discussion was sequenced for a study of metastatic and nonmetastatic thyroid tumors. The junction had 10 bases not matched to a gene; V was cut back by 2 bases and J by 2 bases. Germline V lookup: CDR1 MNHEY, CDR2 SMNVEV (reference sequence). This CDR3 contains 17 residues. MiXCR re-clonotyped the PCR reads for TCRdb. This sample has tens of thousands of clones, with about an eighth found just once. Ten or more counts support this clone. The antigen remains undetermined. Study-wide results and caveats: It was reported that TCR beta diversity was significantly higher in malignant thyroid tumors than benign nodules, in blood and tumor.

Each patient came to thyroid surgery without any prior treatment (of any kind). This chain joins TRBV27 and TRBJ2-3; TRBD1 matches 7 bases. The material sequenced was blood. This clonotype originated in a female donor with papillary thyroid cancer or a benign thyroid nodule (not recorded which). Some clones in this sample may be carry-over from other donors' samples. CDR3 bases: TGTGCCAGCAGTTTAAGCCCCCTAGGGGGCCTCACAGATACGCAGTATTTT. Amino acid sequence: CASSLSPLGGLTDTQYF.